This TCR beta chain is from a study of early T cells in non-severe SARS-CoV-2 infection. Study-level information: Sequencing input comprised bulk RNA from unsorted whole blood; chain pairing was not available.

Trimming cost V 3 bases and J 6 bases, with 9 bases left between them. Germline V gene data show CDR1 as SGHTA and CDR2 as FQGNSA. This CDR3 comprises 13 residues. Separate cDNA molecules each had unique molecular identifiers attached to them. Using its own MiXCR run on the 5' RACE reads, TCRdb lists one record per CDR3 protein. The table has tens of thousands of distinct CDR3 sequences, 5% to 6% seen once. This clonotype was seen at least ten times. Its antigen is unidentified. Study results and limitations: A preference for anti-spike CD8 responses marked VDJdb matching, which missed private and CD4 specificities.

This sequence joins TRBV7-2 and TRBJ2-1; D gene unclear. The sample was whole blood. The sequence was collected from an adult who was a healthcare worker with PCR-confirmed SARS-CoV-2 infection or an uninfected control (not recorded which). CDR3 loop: CASSLAEGNEQFF. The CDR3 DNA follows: TGTGCCAGCAGCTTGGCAGAAGGCAATGAGCAGTTCTTC.